This TCR beta chain was identified during a study of CD8 T cells in ankylosing spondylitis. Study results and limitations: A TCR beta motif made of fewer than ten highly homologous variants seemed typical of ankylosing spondylitis blood.

This CDR3 is 14 amino acids long. The germline V and J ends were trimmed by 5 bases and 7 bases, with 17 bases remaining between them. MiXCR, run by TCRdb on the 5' RACE reads, gives a single entry per CDR3 protein. The sample shows about 480,000 distinct CDR3 sequences, more than 15% of them seen only once. About this clonotype: Its cognate antigen is unknown.

Sequences were obtained from blood, either unsorted or a sorted T cell fraction (not recorded which). The clonotype was recovered from a male donor with ankylosing spondylitis. V gene TRBV12-3 or TRBV12-4 combines with J gene TRBJ1-2; possible D gene TRBD1, 5 bases. The CDR3 DNA sequence: TGTGCCAGCAGTCTTCACGGAGGGGTAGGTGGCTACACCTTC. Protein: CASSLHGGVGGYTF.